This T cell receptor (beta chain) appears in the sequencing data of a study of identical twins. Findings and caveats of the study: Monozygotic twin pairs showed more out-of-frame TCR alpha sharing than models estimated.

TCRdb independently ran MiXCR on the 5' RACE reads; one entry per CDR3 protein. The data hold over 250,000 distinct CDR3 sequences, with roughly 10% observed a single time. This clonotype showed up many times. Its target is unknown. The germline V gene has CDR1 SGDLS and CDR2 YYNGEE. V lost 0 bases and J 1 base, leaving 8 bases between the germline ends. The CDR3 contains 14 residues. The sample was also reused in another study, on yellow fever vaccine responses in identical twins.

This rearrangement joins TRBV9 to TRBJ2-7; D is uncertain. This receptor was obtained from a woman aged 18-29 years in good health. The sequenced sample was CD8+ T cells sorted from blood. The CDR3 spells CASSVALDSYEQYF. DNA of the CDR3: TGTGCCAGCAGCGTAGCACTCGATTCCTACGAGCAGTACTTC.